This TCR beta chain comes out of a study of shared clonotypes between healthy human individuals. Naive CD45RA+ and memory CD45RA-negative subsets were split from CD4+ cells. The V gene lost 2 bases and the J gene lost 0 bases, with 6 bases spanning the gap. CDR3 length: 14 amino acids. Germline assignment: CDR1 SGHTA and CDR2 FQGNSA. Splitting of each subset's genomic DNA was done evenly across several immunoSEQ plates. Original analysis: Filtering differed for immunoSEQ, which gave only junction sequences without quality scores. Clones were read by immunoSEQ multiplex PCR, and TCRdb kept only the in-frame ones, dropping some. Clonal size and the V and J genes are those of that table, whereas D and trimming came from the DNA. The repertoire holds roughly 2.5 million clones, with around 94% as singletons. Study outcomes and limitations: Against clonotypes common to all four donors, non-shared ones had lower generation probabilities.

Of note for this clone: Its target is unknown.

The material sequenced was naive CD4+ T cells sorted from blood. Subset: CD45RA+ positively selected. The origin of this receptor is a man younger than 35 in good health. This chain uses TRBV7-2 with TRBJ2-3; D gene ambiguous. This CDR3 is CASSLISSTDTQYF. The CDR3, as DNA: TGTGCCAGCAGCTTAATAAGTAGCACAGATACGCAGTATTTT.